Listed here is a single T cell receptor (beta chain). The protocol was immunoSEQ multiplex PCR, while the TCRdb copy is restricted to in-frame clones and leaves out a portion. Of approximately 87,000 clones listed, around nine tenths are singletons. This record comes from a study of OX40 agonist ivuxolimab in advanced cancers. Study context: Prior therapy, whether anti-PD-1, anti-PD-L1 or anti-CTLA-4, was allowed, and 40% had some.

CDR3 length: 16 residues. Germline lookup yields CDR1 MNHEY and CDR2 SMNVEV (reference sequence). V lost 2 bases to trimming and J lost 0 bases, with 11 bases between them. This receptor was identified in an adult with an advanced solid tumor such as melanoma, head and neck, liver or kidney cancer. J is TRBJ2-4 and V is TRBV27; no firm D call. This specimen consisted of CD4+ or CD8+ T cells sorted from blood, obtained in a trial of the OX40 agonist ivuxolimab. The CDR3 coding sequence is TGTGCCAGCAGTTTAAAAACTCCCCTAGCCAAAAACATTCAGTACTTC. Encoded protein: CASSLKTPLAKNIQYF.